This entry lists 15 T cell receptor beta chains sequenced from one sample in a study of human T cells and chemical hapten exposure. TCRdb recomputed calls from the RACE reads with MiXCR, one row per CDR3 protein. The sample contains fewer than 85,000 distinct CDR3 sequences, roughly a tenth of which appear only once. Indicated time point: patch test 2, 6 weeks after DPC sensitization. The treatment here: therapeutic diphenylcyclopropenone sensitization with weekly scalp DPC. The sequences come from whole blood, collected in connection with sensitization to the hapten diphenylcyclopropenone (DPC). The receptors stem from a woman under 40 with alopecia areata. Some clones in this sample may be carry-over from other donors' samples.

Many counts were recorded for this clonotype. The chain has TRBV6-5 and TRBJ2-1, with TRBD2 identical over 9 bases. The V segment lost 0 bases and the J segment 4 bases; nucleotides outside the gene matches: 1. This CDR3 spans 15 amino acids. The germline V gene encodes CDR1 MNHEY and CDR2 SVGAGI. The CDR3 loop reads CASSYSRGGYNEQFF. For the CDR3, the DNA is TGTGCCAGCAGTTACTCGCGGGGGGGGTACAATGAGCAGTTCTTC.

This clonotype was detected ten times or more. The chain recombines TRBV7-9 with TRBJ1-2; D is undetermined. The length of the CDR3 is 14 residues. CDR1 is SEHNR, CDR2 FQNEAQ, per germline (reference sequence). Trimming removed 0 bases at V and 3 bases at J, with 8 bases between. The CDR3, as DNA: TGTGCCAGCAGCTTAGCGGTGCAATACTATGGCTACACCTTC. The encoded protein is CASSLAVQYYGYTF.

This clonotype was seen only a few times. The rearrangement links TRBV6-2 or TRBV6-3 to TRBJ2-1; no reliable D call. CDR1 MNHEY and CDR2 SVGEGT come from the germline V gene. V lost 6 bases, J lost 3 bases, and 9 bases lay in between. The CDR3 totals 13 residues. The CDR3 coding sequence is TGTGCCAGCAGCAGAACATTCTACAATGAGCAGTTCTTC. This translates into CASSRTFYNEQFF.

This clonotype turned up a few times. This chain links TRBV7-8 with TRBJ1-1, with a possible D match to TRBD1 (6 bases). CDR1 is SGHVS and CDR2 is FQNEAQ in the germline V gene. The CDR3 is 13 amino acids. V dropped 1 base and J dropped 4 bases, with 7 bases sitting between them. CDR3 DNA: TGTGCCAGCAGCTTAGACAGGGTCACTGAAGCTTTCTTT. Encoded protein: CASSLDRVTEAFF.

The sample holds a few counts of this clonotype. The chain uses TRBV11-1 and TRBJ2-2; D perhaps matches TRBD2 (5 bases). Germline assignment: CDR1 SGHAT and CDR2 FQDESV (reference sequence). The CDR3 contains 15 residues. The V gene lost 6 bases and the J gene lost 0 bases, with 11 bases spanning the gap. CDR3 amino acids: CASRGTRTNTGELFF. The CDR3 DNA follows: TGTGCCAGCAGGGGCACTAGAACGAACACCGGGGAGCTGTTTTTT.

CDR3 sequence: CASSSPTSGRVPQFF. CDR3 coding DNA: TGTGCCAGCAGTTCCCCGACTAGCGGGAGGGTACCCCAGTTCTTC. The chain has TRBV27 and TRBJ2-1, with TRBD2 matching over 14 bases. Germline V gene sequence: CDR1 MNHEY, CDR2 SMNVEV (reference sequence). There are 15 residues in the CDR3. With 4 bases clipped from V and 13 bases from J, the junction kept 9 bases outside the gene matches.

This clonotype was seen a handful of times. The chain employs TRBV9 and TRBJ2-4, with D perhaps matching TRBD1 or TRBD2 (5 bases each). Trimming left V 3 bases short and J 0 bases short, with 10 bases between. The CDR3 totals 15 residues. Germline V lookup: CDR1 SGDLS, CDR2 YYNGEE. The CDR3 is CASSGAGTAKNIQYF. CDR3 DNA: TGTGCCAGCAGCGGAGCCGGGACAGCCAAAAACATTCAGTACTTC.

A few counts support this clonotype. This chain links TRBV3-1 with TRBJ2-1, with a weak D call TRBD2 (6 bases). The CDR3 extends over 15 amino acids. CDR1 and CDR2 from the germline V gene are LGHDT and YNNKEL (reference sequence). Deletions cut 0 bases from V and 4 bases from J, with 10 bases between. The CDR3 DNA reads as TGTGCCAGCAGCCAAGATTTGGGGGGTTACAATGAGCAGTTCTTC. It codes for CASSQDLGGYNEQFF.

This clonotype has just a few counts. This rearrangement joins TRBV15 to TRBJ2-2; 14 bases are a match to TRBD2. CDR1 and CDR2 (germline): LNHNV, YYDKDF (reference sequence). This CDR3 is 16 amino acids long. Losses at the gene ends were 3 bases for V and 9 bases for J; bases not matched to a gene: 6. CDR3 protein: CATSREGLAGGRELFF. CDR3 nucleotide sequence: TGTGCCACCAGCAGGGAAGGACTAGCGGGGGGCCGGGAGCTGTTTTTT.

This rearrangement joins TRBV4-1 to TRBJ1-4; no firm D call. Germline CDR1 and CDR2: MGHRA and YSYEKL. V shed 1 base and J shed 7 bases, with 13 bases lying between them. CDR3 size: 15 residues. This chain's CDR3 is CASSQVGSGGEKLFF. The CDR3 DNA reads as TGCGCCAGCAGCCAAGTCGGAAGTGGAGGTGAAAAACTGTTTTTT.

This clonotype was detected ten times or more. The V and J genes are TRBV7-8 and TRBJ2-3; D gene ambiguous. CDR1 is SGHVS, CDR2 FQNEAQ, per germline. Trimming cost V 6 bases and J 1 base, with 8 bases left between them. This CDR3 has 13 residues. Here the CDR3 DNA reads TGTGCCAGCAGTGGGCTCCGCACAGATACGCAGTATTTT. It translates to CASSGLRTDTQYF.

The genes are TRBV20-1 and TRBJ1-2, with TRBD1 identical over 7 bases. Germline values: CDR1 DFQATT, CDR2 SNEGSKA (reference sequence). The V and J ends lost 1 base and 1 base, in that order; junction bases with no gene match: 6. The CDR3 extends over 15 amino acids. The CDR3 bases are TGCAGTGCTAGAGGGGGAGGGGGCCATAACTATGGCTACACCTTC. As protein: CSARGGGGHNYGYTF.

This clonotype has at least ten counts. V gene TRBV12-3 or TRBV12-4 combines with J gene TRBJ2-2, with D maybe TRBD1 (7 bases). Trimming stripped 3 bases from V and 7 bases from J, with 12 bases between. The CDR3 contains 14 residues. Here the CDR3 reads CASSFFQGGGELFF. In DNA, the CDR3 is TGTGCCAGCAGTTTTTTCCAGGGGGGCGGGGAGCTGTTTTTT.

This clonotype was recorded a few times. V and J are TRBV6-6 and TRBJ2-5, with 11 bases matching TRBD2. Germline CDR1 is MNHNY and CDR2 is SVGAGI (reference sequence). Germline trimming cut 0 bases from V and 1 base from J; bases unmatched to any gene: 4. The CDR3 length is 17 residues. CDR3 residues: CASSYSILAGGQETQYF. CDR3 nucleotides: TGTGCCAGCAGTTACTCGATTCTAGCGGGGGGCCAAGAGACCCAGTACTTC.

This clonotype was seen repeatedly, ten times or more. The chain carries TRBV11-2 and TRBJ1-1; no reliable D call. Trimming took 6 bases from V and 3 from J, leaving 14 bases between them. From germline, CDR1 is SGHAT and CDR2 FQNNGV. This CDR3 is built from 14 residues. This CDR3 reads CASRSPGDDTEAFF. Written as DNA, the CDR3 is TGTGCCAGCAGAAGTCCGGGAGACGACACTGAAGCTTTCTTT.